This T cell receptor beta chain is from a study of T-cell reconstitution after alpha-beta-depleted transplantation in children. The TCRbeta library was prepared with unique molecular identifiers. TCRdb itself ran the PCR reads through MiXCR, one entry per CDR3 protein. Of approximately 390,000 distinct CDR3 sequences in the sample, roughly 10% are singletons; the top ten hold 4.5% to 7%. There are a few counts of this clonotype. Germline CDR1 and CDR2: SGHRS and YFSETQ. The CDR3 sequence is 17 residues long. V lost 1 base to trimming and J lost 5 bases; unmatched junction nucleotides: 4. Specimen: PBMCs from the stem cell graft donor, collected from the stem cell graft. The receptor was derived from a human donor who donated a stem cell graft to a child with acute myeloid leukemia. The chain recombines TRBV5-1 with TRBJ2-1; TRBD2 agrees at 15 bases. The CDR3 DNA is TGCGCCAGCAGCTTGTCGGGACTAGCGGGAGGAAACAATGAGCAGTTCTTC. This encodes CASSLSGLAGGNNEQFF. Filled out from reference TRBV5-1 and TRBJ2-1, the complete variable domain reads KAGVTQTPRYLIKTRGQQVTLSCSPISGHRSVSWYQQTPGQGLQFLFEYFSETQRNKGNFPGRFSGRQFSNSRSEMNVSTLELGDSALYLCASSLSGLAGGNNEQFFGPGTRLTVL.